Listed here are 6 T cell receptor beta chains from one sample, sequenced in a study of T cell repertoires in cytomegalovirus infection. TCRdb called the reads again in MiXCR, with one record for every CDR3 protein. The table records about a million distinct CDR3 sequences, approximately 33% of them present only once. For these receptors, no antigen is known. The sequences come from cultured CD8+ T cells from PBMCs, collected from culture after CMV antigen stimulation. The receptors originated from a human donor in good health (CMV status not recorded). Some clones in this sample may be carry-over from other donors' samples.

The chain recombines TRBV2 with TRBJ1-1, with TRBD1 as a possible D gene (5 bases). The CDR3 covers 17 residues. The V gene's germline CDR1 is SNHLY and CDR2 FYNNEI. The V gene lost 8 bases and the J gene lost 0 bases, with 22 bases spanning the gap. CDR3 DNA sequence: TGTGCCAGCTTTAAGGGGACGGAGGCGAGTTTGAACACTGAAGCTTTCTTT. The encoded protein is CASFKGTEASLNTEAFF.

This rearrangement joins TRBV5-4 to TRBJ2-7, with D possibly being TRBD1 (5 bases). Germline V lookup: CDR1 SGHNT, CDR2 YYREEE (reference sequence). The CDR3 covers 14 residues. The CDR3 reads CASSKDTNLYAQYV. The CDR3 coding sequence is TGTGCCAGCAGCAAGGACACCAACCTCTACGCGCAGTACGTC.

This clonotype was counted only a few times. The chain links TRBV29-1 to TRBJ2-3, with 7 bases lining up with TRBD2. Germline trimming cut 4 bases from V and 0 bases from J; bases unmatched to any gene: 4. The CDR3 has 14 residues. Germline V lookup: CDR1 SQVTM, CDR2 ANQGSEA. The CDR3 bases are TGCAGCGTTGGAAGGACTAGAAGCACAGATACGCAGTATTTT. Its translation: CSVGRTRSTDTQYF.

The chain is built from TRBV12-3 or TRBV12-4 and TRBJ2-5; 7 nucleotides align to TRBD2. J was trimmed by 0 bases and V by 1 base; bases with no gene match: 2. This CDR3 has 15 amino acids. The CDR3 coding sequence is TGTGCCAGCAGTTTAGAAGCGGGGTACCAAGAGACCCAGTACTTC. Its protein product is CASSLEAGYQETQYF.

This clonotype showed up many times. The chain couples TRBV7-2 to TRBJ1-1; 8 nucleotides align to TRBD1. V was pared by 5 bases and J by 5 bases, with 19 bases of the junction left unmatched. The CDR3 has 18 residues. The V gene's germline CDR1 is SGHTA and CDR2 FQGNSA. The CDR3 is CASSLDPSSGTGGTEAFF. In DNA form, the CDR3 reads TGTGCCAGCAGCCTAGACCCCTCTTCCGGGACAGGTGGTACTGAAGCTTTCTTT.

The chain is built from TRBV19 and TRBJ2-1; D gene ambiguous. This CDR3 has 15 amino acids. V was trimmed by 3 bases and J by 10 bases, leaving 19 bases between them. The germline V gene encodes CDR1 LNHDA and CDR2 SQIVND (reference sequence). CDR3 region: CASSMASTTAWEQFF. The CDR3, as DNA: TGTGCCAGTAGTATGGCCTCCACGACGGCATGGGAGCAGTTCTTC.